The next 10 T cell receptor beta chains were all read from a single sample in a study of blood T cells in healthy people across ages. A second roughly 6 to 11 cycle PCR used barcoded and J-beta primers. TCRdb ran MiXCR on the 5' RACE reads and lists one entry per CDR3 protein. The table shows about 1.6 million distinct CDR3 sequences, with approximately 32% occurring only once. The sample taken for sequencing was blood. All receptors derive from a woman aged 30 to 39 in good health.

This clonotype came up a few times. V gene TRBV10-3 combines with J gene TRBJ2-2; D is unclear. Germline CDR1 ENHRY, CDR2 SYGVKD. The V end lost 0 bases, the J end lost 3 bases, and 8 bases lay between the germline ends. This CDR3 spans 15 amino acids. In DNA form, the CDR3 reads TGTGCCATCAGTGAGTCGATTCGTGACACCGGGGAGCTGTTTTTT. Amino acids: CAISESIRDTGELFF.

Regarding this clonotype: At one boundary the junction diverges from the germline segment, which might be a read error. The chain employs TRBV20-1 and TRBJ2-1; D possibly corresponds to TRBD1 (6 bases). CDR3 length: 14 residues. From germline, CDR1 is DFQATT and CDR2 SNEGSKA (reference sequence). This chain's CDR3 is CSAPGTIKYNEQVF. CDR3 bases: TGCAGTGCTCCCGGGACAATTAAGTACAATGAGCAGGTCTTC.

The chain links TRBV27 to TRBJ2-5; D gene uncertain. There are 13 residues in the CDR3. V was shortened by 5 bases and J by 1 base, with 8 bases between the two germline ends. Germline loops: CDR1 MNHEY, CDR2 SMNVEV (reference sequence). The CDR3 region has the DNA TGTGCCAGCAGTCCCCTTTCCCAAGAGACCCAGTACTTC. Its translation: CASSPLSQETQYF.

V and J are TRBV10-3 and TRBJ1-1; TRBD1 matches 9 bases. V was pared by 8 bases and J by 6 bases, with 13 bases of the junction left unmatched. The CDR3 runs 15 residues. The germline V gene encodes CDR1 ENHRY and CDR2 SYGVKD. This chain's CDR3 is CAIGGKTGGRSEAFF. CDR3 coding DNA: TGTGCCATCGGGGGGAAAACAGGGGGCAGATCTGAAGCTTTCTTT.

This clonotype was picked up many times. The chain is built from TRBV4-1 and TRBJ2-7; D is unresolved. Trimming left V 1 base short and J 3 bases short, with 7 bases between. This CDR3 region has 13 residues. The V gene's germline CDR1 is MGHRA and CDR2 YSYEKL. Here the CDR3 reads CASSQVNNYEQYF. The CDR3, as DNA: TGCGCCAGCAGCCAAGTTAACAACTACGAGCAGTACTTC.

V and J are TRBV5-5 and TRBJ1-6, with D tentatively TRBD1 (5 bases). Per the germline V gene, CDR1 is SGHKS and CDR2 is YYEKEE (reference sequence). The CDR3 is made up of 17 amino acids. Trimming removed 3 bases from V and 0 bases from J, with 13 bases in between. Here the CDR3 DNA reads TGTGCCAGCAGCTCGGGACCGCCGAACTCCTATAATTCACCCCTCCACTTT. Protein sequence: CASSSGPPNSYNSPLHF.

The chain combines TRBV6-1 with TRBJ2-1; 8 nucleotides match TRBD2. This CDR3 is 15 amino acids long. Germline V gene lookup returns CDR1 MNHNS and CDR2 SASEGT. After removal of 4 bases from V and 8 bases from J, the junction contained 10 bases not matched to a gene. CDR3 bases: TGTGCCAGCAGTGCTACTAGCGGTAGTAAAGATGAGCAGTTCTTC. It codes for CASSATSGSKDEQFF.

Concerning this clonotype: A read error may be the cause here, since a much bigger clone is one base away. This chain connects TRBV12-3 or TRBV12-4 to TRBJ1-2; no firm D call. Between the trimmed V and J ends, which lost 7 bases and 10 bases, there was a span of 16 bases. There are 12 residues in the CDR3. The CDR3: CASTPGGRDYTF. The CDR3 DNA sequence: TGTGCCAGCACCCCCGGCGGGCGCGACTACACCTTC.

The V and J genes are TRBV30 and TRBJ2-1; D not resolved. Germline V CDR1 and CDR2: GTSNPN, SVGIG (reference sequence). With 4 bases removed from V and 7 bases from J, the gap between germline ends came to 14 bases. The CDR3 length is 13 residues. The CDR3 DNA reads TGTGCCTGGACCCACGGTCTTGGTAATGAGCAGTTCTTC. Translating gives CAWTHGLGNEQFF.

About this clonotype itself: A much larger clone differs from this one at a single base, so this may be a read error. The chain recombines TRBV7-8 with TRBJ2-3; 9 bases line up with TRBD2. Germline V gene sequence: CDR1 SGHVS, CDR2 FQNEAQ. The length of the CDR3 is 17 residues. J lost 5 bases, V lost 4 bases, and 13 bases had no gene match. In DNA, the CDR3 is TGTGCCAGCAGCTCACATCGTATAGCGGGAGCCCGAGATACGCAGTATTTT. It is translated as CASSSHRIAGARDTQYF.